This TCR beta chain was sequenced in a study of blood T cells in healthy people across ages. Overall study findings and caveats: Changes seen in expanded clonotypes were possibly confounded by donor CMV status left unknown.

In regard to this clonotype: Its antigen is unknown.

Per the germline V gene, CDR1 is SGHRS and CDR2 is YFSETQ. Trimming removed 1 base at V and 0 bases at J, with 10 bases between. This CDR3 is built from 15 residues. Together with a sample-barcoded 5' primer, a J-beta primer mix was included in a second PCR lasting about 6 to 11 cycles. Tagging of each cDNA molecule was performed by a template-switch adaptor with 12 random nucleotides. Each sample provided no less than 2.5 million CDR3-containing paired-end reads. TCRdb called the 5' RACE reads again in MiXCR, with one record for every CDR3 protein. The sample has around 2 million distinct CDR3 sequences; more than 35% are singletons.

The sequence was obtained from a human donor in good health. Material: blood. This chain links TRBV5-1 with TRBJ1-2; D remains unclear. CDR3 protein: CASSLTATANYGYTF. CDR3 sequence (DNA): TGCGCCAGCAGCTTGACAGCAACAGCTAACTATGGCTACACCTTC.